One sample yielded the 5 T cell receptor beta chains listed below, sequenced in a study of spatial heterogeneity in lung cancer. Time point meaning: sample taken at primary tumor resection. TCRdb ran MiXCR on the 5' RACE reads and lists one entry per CDR3 protein. The data contain 60,000 or so distinct CDR3 sequences, under 7.5% of them singletons. This specimen consisted of PBMCs, obtained at surgery. All receptors come from a female donor with early-stage non-small cell lung cancer.

This rearrangement joins TRBV6-1 to TRBJ1-1; 8 positions agree with TRBD1. V dropped 9 bases and J dropped 4; count of bases not matched to a gene: 10. Germline V gene data show CDR1 as MNHNS and CDR2 as SASEGT. The CDR3 spans 14 residues. The CDR3 region has the DNA TGTGCCAGTCCCAAACAGGGGGGGACCACTGAAGCTTTCTTT. Protein sequence: CASPKQGGTTEAFF.

This clonotype occurred a few times. J is TRBJ1-1 and V is TRBV28; D might be TRBD1 (6 bases). Trimming took off 3 bases at V and 1 base at J, with 9 bases between the two ends. Looked up from germline, CDR1 is MDHEN and CDR2 is SYDVKM. The CDR3 sequence is 14 residues long. The CDR3 sequence: CASSFRTANTEAFF. For the CDR3, the DNA is TGTGCCAGCAGTTTTCGGACAGCGAACACTGAAGCTTTCTTT.

The V and J genes are TRBV29-1 and TRBJ1-2; D is possibly TRBD1 (5 bases). V was shortened by 6 bases and J by 5 bases, with 13 bases between the two germline ends. CDR1 is SQVTM and CDR2 is ANQGSEA in the germline V gene. The CDR3 covers 12 residues. CDR3 in DNA: TGCAGCGTGCAGGGTTTTGGGTATGGCTACACCTTC. It specifies CSVQGFGYGYTF.

At least ten counts were recorded for this clonotype. The rearrangement joins TRBV5-1 to TRBJ1-1; D is perhaps TRBD1 (5 bases). The germline V and J ends were trimmed by 2 bases and 1 base, with 9 bases remaining between them. This CDR3 has 14 amino acids. Germline CDR1 SGHRS, CDR2 YFSETQ. The CDR3 DNA sequence: TGCGCCAGCAGCTTACGGGACGGGAACACTGAAGCTTTCTTT. Translating it yields CASSLRDGNTEAFF. The full variable domain, with the rest looked up from reference TRBV5-1 and TRBJ1-1, is KAGVTQTPRYLIKTRGQQVTLSCSPISGHRSVSWYQQTPGQGLQFLFEYFSETQRNKGNFPGRFSGRQFSNSRSEMNVSTLELGDSALYLCASSLRDGNTEAFFGQGTRLTVV.

The V gene is TRBV28, the J gene TRBJ2-7; TRBD2 matches 7 bases. The germline V gene encodes CDR1 MDHEN and CDR2 SYDVKM. This CDR3 is built from 15 residues. The junction had 10 bases not matched to a gene; V was cut back by 6 bases and J by 2 bases. The CDR3, as DNA: TGTGCCAGCAGACCCTTGGGGGAGGGTACCTACGAGCAGTACTTC. Its translation is CASRPLGEGTYEQYF.